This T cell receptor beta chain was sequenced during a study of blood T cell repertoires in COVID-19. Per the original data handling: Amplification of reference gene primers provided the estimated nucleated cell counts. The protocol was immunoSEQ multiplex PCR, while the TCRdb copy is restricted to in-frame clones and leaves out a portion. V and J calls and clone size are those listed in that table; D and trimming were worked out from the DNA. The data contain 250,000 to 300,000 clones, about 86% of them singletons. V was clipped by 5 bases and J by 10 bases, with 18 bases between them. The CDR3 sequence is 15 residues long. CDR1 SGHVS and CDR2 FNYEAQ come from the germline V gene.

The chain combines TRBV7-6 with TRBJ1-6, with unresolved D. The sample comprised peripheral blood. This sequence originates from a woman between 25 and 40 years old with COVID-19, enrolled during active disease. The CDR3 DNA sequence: TGTGCCAGCAGCCCCCCCGCAGACGGGAGCTCACCCCTCCACTTT. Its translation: CASSPPADGSSPLHF.